The next 18 T cell receptor beta chains were all read from a single sample in a study of cytomegalovirus exposure and HLA in healthy donors. The study ran its PCR with 60 Vbeta and 13 Jbeta primers. Some clones are missing from TCRdb's copy, which holds only in-frame ones; the method was immunoSEQ multiplex PCR. The sample shows more than 250,000 clones, over 85% of them seen only once. The specimen sequenced was PBMCs. These receptors all stem from a woman aged 18-29 years in good health and CMV-seronegative.

This CDR3 is CASSLAGGQSAQYF. The CDR3 region has the DNA TGTGCCAGCAGCTTAGCGGGGGGACAGTCGGCCCAGTACTTC. The chain has TRBV7-9 and TRBJ2-5, with D possibly matching TRBD1 (7 bases). Trimming shortened V by 0 bases and J by 9 bases, and 14 bases separated the two germline ends. Germline V gene lookup returns CDR1 SEHNR and CDR2 FQNEAQ (reference sequence). This CDR3 spans 14 amino acids. Looking up the rest from reference TRBV7-9 and TRBJ2-5 gives the full variable domain: DTGVSQNPRHKITKRGQNVTFRCDPISEHNRLYWYRQTLGQGPEFLTYFQNEAQLEKSRLLSDRFSAERPKGSFSTLEIQRTEQGDSAMYLCASSLAGGQSAQYFGPGTRLLVL.

The chain couples TRBV7-3 to TRBJ2-1; D unclear. This CDR3 is built from 15 residues. V was pared by 4 bases and J by 4 bases, with 14 bases between. Germline-derived CDR1 and CDR2 are SGHTA and FQGTGA. CDR3 sequence: CASSSTLGLYNEQFF. The CDR3 nucleotides read TGTGCCAGCAGCTCCACCCTGGGCCTATACAATGAGCAGTTCTTC.

The chain carries TRBV19 and TRBJ2-3, with 7 bases aligning to TRBD1. V was clipped by 9 bases and J by 0 bases; unmatched bases: 3. CDR1 and CDR2 (germline): LNHDA, SQIVND (reference sequence). The CDR3 contains 13 residues. CDR3 nucleotide sequence: TGTGCCAGCACCAGGGGGAGCACAGATACGCAGTATTTT. Translated: CASTRGSTDTQYF.

The rearrangement links TRBV5-1 to TRBJ2-1, with TRBD1 matching 10 bases. From germline, CDR1 is SGHRS and CDR2 YFSETQ. The J segment lost 7 bases and the V segment lost 4 bases, leaving 11 bases of the junction unmatched. The CDR3 extends over 16 amino acids. CDR3 DNA: TGCGCCAGCAGCGGGCGACAGACAGGGGGCCCTAATGAGCAGTTCTTC. Its translation: CASSGRQTGGPNEQFF.

This clone appeared once. The chain is built from TRBV27 and TRBJ2-7; tentatively, D is TRBD2 (5 bases). V was clipped by 6 bases and J by 2 bases, with 11 bases between them. The CDR3 is made up of 13 amino acids. Germline CDR1 is MNHEY and CDR2 is SMNVEV (reference sequence). CDR3 DNA: TGTGCCAGCAGCTTACTAGAACCCTACGAGCAGTACTTC. Its translation: CASSLLEPYEQYF.

The J gene is TRBJ2-1, the V gene TRBV7-6; 15 bases align to TRBD2. This CDR3 spans 16 amino acids. Germline V gene lookup returns CDR1 SGHVS and CDR2 FNYEAQ. J lost 5 bases, V lost 3 bases, and 2 bases had no gene match. In DNA, the CDR3 is TGTGCCAGCAGCTTGGGACTAGCGGGGGGCCACAATGAGCAGTTCTTC. It specifies CASSLGLAGGHNEQFF. Full variable domain (outside the CDR3, taken from reference TRBV7-6 and TRBJ2-1): GAGVSQSPRYKVTKRGQDVALRCDPISGHVSLYWYRQALGQGPEFLTYFNYEAQQDKSGLPNDRFSAERPEGSISTLTIQRTEQRDSAMYRCASSLGLAGGHNEQFFGPGTRLTVL.

This chain joins TRBV19 and TRBJ1-1; D possibly corresponds to TRBD1 (6 bases). Deletions cut 6 bases from V and 1 base from J, with 15 bases between. The germline V gene encodes CDR1 LNHDA and CDR2 SQIVND (reference sequence). This CDR3 is 15 amino acids long. The CDR3: CASRPTGIRNTEAFF. As DNA, the CDR3 is TGTGCCAGTAGACCCACAGGGATCAGGAACACTGAAGCTTTCTTT.

The V and J genes are TRBV10-1 and TRBJ2-3; D is possibly TRBD1 (6 bases). The germline CDR1 and CDR2 sequences are WNHNN and SYGVQD (reference sequence). V was shortened by 7 bases and J by 2 bases, with 25 bases between the two germline ends. The CDR3 is 18 amino acids. The CDR3 DNA reads TGCGCCAGCAAGAACAAGGGTTTCCAGGCAGGGGACACAGATACGCAGTATTTT. As protein: CASKNKGFQAGDTDTQYF.

The rearrangement joins TRBV11-2 to TRBJ2-6; 7 bases map to TRBD2. Germline loops: CDR1 SGHAT, CDR2 FQNNGV. Trimming removed 4 bases from V and 0 bases from J; junction bases left unmatched: 6. CDR3 length: 17 amino acids. Here the CDR3 DNA reads TGTGCCAGCAGCTCGGGGCGGGGGTTCTCTGGGGCCAACGTCCTGACTTTC. Protein sequence: CASSSGRGFSGANVLTF.

The chain combines TRBV5-6 with TRBJ2-7; TRBD2 matches at 16 bases. V trimming: 1 base; J trimming: 9 bases; junction bases outside the gene matches: 7. This CDR3 has 16 amino acids. Germline assignment: CDR1 SGHDT and CDR2 YYEEEE. This CDR3 reads CASSLLGTSGGEVQYF. CDR3 bases: TGTGCCAGCAGCTTGTTAGGGACTAGCGGGGGGGAGGTGCAGTACTTC.

The rearrangement joins TRBV6-5 to TRBJ1-1, with unresolved D. Germline assignment: CDR1 MNHEY and CDR2 SVGAGI. V was trimmed by 7 bases and J by 4 bases, leaving 13 bases between them. The CDR3 totals 13 residues. Here the CDR3 DNA reads TGTGCCAGCACCTCCGGGAGCGGCACTGAAGCTTTCTTT. Translating gives CASTSGSGTEAFF.

The J gene is TRBJ1-4, the V gene TRBV9, with 11 bases aligning to TRBD1. The germline gives CDR1 SGDLS, CDR2 YYNGEE. The CDR3 is made up of 15 amino acids. Trimming took 4 bases from V and 6 from J; bases not matched to a gene: 5. The CDR3 loop is CASSQGDRGDEKLFF. CDR3 nucleotides: TGTGCCAGCAGCCAGGGGGACAGGGGGGATGAAAAACTGTTTTTT.

The chain has TRBV14 and TRBJ1-4, with 10 bases that match TRBD1. This CDR3 has 15 amino acids. The germline V gene encodes CDR1 SGHDN and CDR2 FVKESK. Trimming removed 3 bases from V and 8 bases from J; junction bases left unmatched: 6. CDR3 nucleotides: TGTGCCAGCAGCCATTGGACAGGGGGACGAGAAAAACTGTTTTTT. Translated: CASSHWTGGREKLFF.

In its sample, this clone was seen a few times. The rearrangement uses TRBV7-3 and TRBJ2-1; TRBD2 aligns across 10 bases. The CDR3 sequence is 15 residues long. Germline V gives CDR1 SGHTA, CDR2 FQGTGA. The ends lost 5 bases at V and 9 bases at J; junction bases unmatched: 10. This chain's CDR3 is CASSAGASGGTEQFF. The CDR3 coding sequence is TGTGCCAGCAGCGCCGGGGCTAGCGGGGGTACTGAGCAGTTCTTC.

This chain uses TRBV14 with TRBJ2-2; D is uncertain. Germline CDR1 reads SGHDN; CDR2 reads FVKESK. This CDR3 is built from 14 residues. Trimming pared 4 bases from V and 7 bases from J, leaving 13 bases between. CDR3 protein: CASSPELPGGELFF. CDR3 DNA sequence: TGTGCCAGCAGCCCGGAGCTTCCGGGCGGGGAGCTGTTTTTT.

A remark on this clone: The same CDR3 also results from other DNA sequences found in this sample. The chain employs TRBV29-1 and TRBJ2-7; TRBD2 is a possible D gene (6 bases). The CDR3 extends over 12 amino acids. With 3 bases removed from V and 2 bases from J, the gap between germline ends came to 8 bases. Per the germline V gene, CDR1 is SQVTM and CDR2 is ANQGSEA. The CDR3 protein is CSVEGGAYEQYF. The CDR3 DNA follows: TGCAGCGTTGAGGGGGGAGCCTACGAGCAGTACTTC.

The rearrangement joins TRBV27 to TRBJ2-7; 12 bases map to TRBD2. This CDR3 spans 16 amino acids. Trimming at V came to 5 bases and at J to 4 bases, leaving 9 bases not matched to a gene. CDR1 and CDR2 from the germline V gene are MNHEY and SMNVEV (reference sequence). CDR3 DNA: TGTGCCAGCAGTCTCTCCGGACTAGCGGGAATATACGAGCAGTACTTC. It is translated as CASSLSGLAGIYEQYF.

V and J are TRBV11-2 and TRBJ1-4; D remains ambiguous. This CDR3 has 15 amino acids. From germline, CDR1 is SGHAT and CDR2 FQNNGV. V dropped 0 bases and J dropped 1 base, with 6 bases sitting between them. Here the CDR3 reads CASSLDSGTNEKLFF. The CDR3, as DNA: TGTGCCAGCAGCTTAGATTCGGGAACTAATGAAAAACTGTTTTTT. Using reference TRBV11-2 and TRBJ1-4 for the parts outside the CDR3, the full variable domain is EAGVAQSPRYKIIEKRQSVAFWCNPISGHATLYWYQQILGQGPKLLIQFQNNGVVDDSQLPKDRFSAERLKGVDSTLKIQPAKLEDSAVYLCASSLDSGTNEKLFFGSGTQLSVL.